Reported below is one TCR beta chain. This CDR3 is 13 amino acids long. The V gene lost 0 bases and the J gene lost 10 bases, with 10 bases spanning the gap. From germline, CDR1 is WNHNN and CDR2 SYGVQD (reference sequence). This sample was included in a study of OX40 agonist ivuxolimab in advanced cancers. Assay: immunoSEQ multiplex PCR; the TCRdb copy retains only in-frame clones and omits some. This sample has 70,000 to 95,000 clones, with approximately 90% found just once. Here the sequenced sample was CD4+ or CD8+ T cells sorted from blood, taken in a trial of the OX40 agonist ivuxolimab. This rearrangement joins TRBV10-1 to TRBJ2-1; maybe TRBD1 (6 bases). This receptor was obtained from an adult with an advanced solid tumor such as melanoma, head and neck, liver or kidney cancer. CDR3 in amino acids: CASSESGRGEQFF. The CDR3 bases are TGCGCCAGCAGTGAGTCGGGCAGGGGCGAGCAGTTCTTC.